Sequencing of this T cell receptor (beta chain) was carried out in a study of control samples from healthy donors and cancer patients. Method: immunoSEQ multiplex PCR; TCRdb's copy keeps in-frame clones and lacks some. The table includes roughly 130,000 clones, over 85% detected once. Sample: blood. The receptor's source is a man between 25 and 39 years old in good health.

In DNA, the CDR3 is TGCGCCAGCAGCCTCCGGGACAGGAGGAATGAAAAACTGTTTTTT. Protein sequence: CASSLRDRRNEKLFF. The V call is TRBV4-1, the J call TRBJ1-4; 8 positions match TRBD1. The CDR3 is 15 amino acids. Germline trimming cut 4 bases from V and 5 bases from J; bases unmatched to any gene: 6. Germline V gene lookup returns CDR1 MGHRA and CDR2 YSYEKL.